One sample yielded the 6 T cell receptor beta chains listed below, sequenced in a study of blood T cell repertoires in COVID-19. TCRdb keeps only in-frame clones here, not all; method: immunoSEQ multiplex PCR. The sample carries about 59,000 clones, 79% recorded once. Sequenced sample: peripheral blood. The receptors shown here come from a man aged 55-75 years with acute or convalescent COVID-19.

This clone was observed once. This chain joins TRBV12-3 or TRBV12-4 and TRBJ2-1; TRBD1 matches at 7 bases. V dropped 3 bases and J dropped 13; count of bases not matched to a gene: 6. The CDR3 sequence is 12 residues long. CDR3 coding DNA: TGTGCCAGCAGTTTCACCCGGGACAGTCAGTTCTTC. Translating it yields CASSFTRDSQFF.

Worth noting for this clone: Other DNA sequences within the sample encode an identical CDR3. The chain employs TRBV19 and TRBJ1-1; 7 nucleotides line up with TRBD1. V gave up 1 base and J gave up 3 bases; unmatched junction bases: 5. The germline gives CDR1 LNHDA, CDR2 SQIVND (reference sequence). The CDR3 runs to 15 residues. For the CDR3, the DNA is TGTGCCAGTAGTATAGCTGTAACAGGGGACACTGAAGCTTTCTTT. Protein product: CASSIAVTGDTEAFF.

The chain carries TRBV7-3 and TRBJ1-1; tentative D call: TRBD1 (5 bases). CDR3 size: 14 residues. Trimming removed 5 bases at V and 2 bases at J, with 12 bases between. Germline assignment: CDR1 SGHTA and CDR2 FQGTGA. In DNA, the CDR3 is TGTGCCAGCAGCCCCGGCCAGGGTAACACTGAAGCTTTCTTT. Residues: CASSPGQGNTEAFF.

The rearrangement joins TRBV9 to TRBJ2-2; D gene unclear. From germline, CDR1 is SGDLS and CDR2 YYNGEE. V was clipped by 2 bases and J by 1 base, with 9 bases between them. The CDR3 consists of 15 residues. The CDR3 DNA follows: TGTGCCAGCAGCGTCGGTCTCTTGAACACCGGGGAGCTGTTTTTT. Residues: CASSVGLLNTGELFF.

The rearrangement links TRBV5-1 to TRBJ1-1; D not certain. Germline assignment: CDR1 SGHRS and CDR2 YFSETQ. This CDR3 region has 13 residues. Deletions cut 3 bases from V and 0 bases from J, with 6 bases between. The CDR3 is CASSYLMNTEAFF. As DNA, the CDR3 is TGCGCCAGCAGCTATCTAATGAACACTGAAGCTTTCTTT.

There are a few counts of this clone. This rearrangement joins TRBV5-1 to TRBJ2-2; the D is unclear. The CDR3 has 15 amino acids. Germline values: CDR1 SGHRS, CDR2 YFSETQ. The V end was cut by 7 bases, the J end by 0 bases, with 13 bases between. CDR3 sequence reads: CASGVQFANTGELFF. CDR3 DNA sequence: TGCGCCAGCGGAGTGCAGTTTGCGAACACCGGGGAGCTGTTTTTT.